The text below deals with one T cell receptor (beta chain). Its antigen remains unidentified. The CDR3 is 14 amino acids. V lost 4 bases and J lost 0, with 12 bases in between. Germline CDR1 is SQVTM and CDR2 is ANQGSEA. Individual cDNA molecules received unique molecular identifiers in the library. Via MiXCR, TCRdb re-called the RACE reads, giving one row per CDR3 protein. The sample consists of 250,000 or so distinct CDR3 sequences, approximately 8% of them appearing once. Documented time point: pre-sensitization, week 0. Treatment specified: therapeutic diphenylcyclopropenone sensitization with weekly scalp DPC. This specimen comes from a study of human T cells and chemical hapten exposure. The study, taken as a whole, reports: No alteration of TCRs above 1 in 1000 frequency was seen with DPC sensitization. Controls formed significantly fewer large CDR3 similarity clusters than expanded TCRs did.

This receptor was taken from a man aged 18 to 29 with alopecia areata. Some clones in this sample may be carry-over from other donors' samples. The chain uses TRBV29-1 and TRBJ1-1, with a weak D call TRBD1 (5 bases). Sequenced material: whole blood, taken in connection with sensitization to the hapten diphenylcyclopropenone (DPC). DNA for the CDR3: TGCAGCGTTGGGGGTCTGACAGTGAACACTGAAGCTTTCTTT. Translating gives CSVGGLTVNTEAFF.